The subject of this entry is one TCR beta chain. This clone occurred a few times. Its recognized antigen is unknown. Base qualities are not provided; no much larger clone lies one nucleotide away. V is shortened by 8 bases, J by 0 bases, and the region joining them spans 10 bases. CDR1 and CDR2, per the germline V gene, are SGHAT and FQNNGV. Spanning cysteine to phenylalanine, the CDR3 consists of 14 amino acids. Only the CDR3 portion is preserved as DNA: 42 bases, with reading frame beginning at the first base. The data were obtained in a study of vaccination effects on CD4 cells after COVID-19 (dated by TCRdb to between 2021 and 2022). Study-level background: Post-vaccine samples across the study were collected a median of 72 days after the second dose, with a range of 14 to 241. Cultures from other donors in the study were sequenced using the Oncomine TCR Beta short-read assay on an Illumina iSeq 100. SARS-CoV-2 spike-specific CD4+ TCR repertoires from before and after mRNA vaccination were compared in COVID-19 convalescent patients and in infection-naive vaccine recipients. The full study included roughly 10 COVID-19 convalescent patients and a few SARS-CoV-2-naive healthy vaccine recipients.

General findings and caveats noted by the study authors: At late post-vaccination timepoints, both infection-induced and vaccine-induced clones showed marked clonal contraction, consistent with waning T cell responses. The study was limited by a small number of convalescent patients and lacked early post-infection timepoints. Among healthy vaccine recipients, nearly all vaccine-induced clones were SARS-CoV-2 mono-reactive, and only 1 of 255 was cross-reactive with common cold coronaviruses.

In the ViraFEST assay, PBMC were stimulated with viral peptide pools, and TCR sequencing was then used to find antigen-specific CD4+ T cell clonotypes based on their expansion. After less than 13 days of culture, CD4+ T cells were isolated with the EasySep CD4+ T cell isolation kit. Each participant got two doses of an mRNA SARS-CoV-2 vaccine, either BNT162b2 or mRNA-1273. Healthy vaccine recipients had no prior SARS-CoV-2 infection, confirmed by negative nucleocapsid antibodies before and after vaccination. Some 2.2 million PBMC per well were cultured in IMDM with around 5% human AB serum, around 9.1 IU/ml IL-2 and gentamicin, plus 10 ug/ml peptides. Half of the culture medium was replaced with fresh IL-2-containing medium on days 3 and 7. Unless otherwise noted, each peptide stimulation condition was cultured in triplicate wells. PBMC were separated from whole blood using Ficoll-Paque Plus gradient centrifugation and were then either cryopreserved at -140C or used fresh. The spike proteins of SARS-CoV-2 and of the common cold coronaviruses HCoV-NL63, HCoV-OC43 and HCoV-229E were spanned by overlapping peptide pools. The QIAamp micro DNA kit was used to extract genomic DNA from the cultured CD4+ T cells.

The library was generated by the immunoSEQ multiplex PCR assay. TCR beta CDR3 sequencing was performed on DNA from the cultured, isolated CD4+ T cells. In the original analysis: Non-productive TCR sequences were discarded, and reads were trimmed to the CDR3 region, with only CDR3s of 7 or more amino acids retained. Antigen-specific clonotypes were identified with the MANAFEST web app by comparing expansion in peptide wells against reference cultures. To count as positive, a clone had to show expansion at FDR<0.05 compared with the reference and with all other wells, an odds ratio above 5, and a frequency above 0.1% in two replicate wells. Clonotypes significantly expanded in SARS-CoV-2 spike wells and in at least one common cold coronavirus spike condition were defined as cross-reactive. CDR3 similarity was assessed by Levenshtein distance with the stringdist R package, and unrooted trees were built with ape in R 3.6.1. Sourced from immuneACCESS, this table was stored by TCRdb with only in-frame sequences that have V and J called. A share of the clones is absent; for the studies checked, an unresolved V gene accounts for under half, and the remainder has no known explanation. V and J calls and clone size are those listed in that table; D and trimming were worked out from the DNA. In all, the sample holds tens of thousands of clones, and approximately 73% of those were seen once. The ten largest clones capture over 0.95% of the sample.

The material was CD4+ T cells from PBMCs cultured with HCoV-229E spike peptides, obtained after COVID-19 vaccination. In light of the paper, this sample's cell subset or site label describes: HCoV-229E spike overlapping peptide pool stimulation. The rearrangement combines TRBV11-2 with TRBJ2-2, and perhaps TRBD1 as D gene, on 5 matching bases. This TCR was recovered from a human donor who received a COVID-19 vaccine. The encoded CDR3 is CASEGASNTGELFF. Read as DNA, the sequence is TGTGCCAGCGAAGGGGCTTCGAACACCGGGGAGCTGTTTTTT.